This T cell receptor beta chain was captured by sequencing in a study of T cells in localized non-small cell lung cancer. Study outcomes and limitations: The tumor had only one region sequenced, so heterogeneity remains possible. Adjacent lung held a median roughly 54 of the top 100 tumor clones.

Profiled with immunoSEQ multiplex PCR; TCRdb holds only in-frame clones, not every one. The sample has 100,000 or so clones; approximately 91% are singletons. This clone was recorded once. Its antigen is unidentified. Germline-derived CDR1 and CDR2 are LGHNA and YNFKEQ. The length of the CDR3 is 19 residues. J gave up 0 bases and V 0 bases, and 4 bases lay outside the gene matches. This clonotype originated in a woman aged 40 to 75 with stage II squamous cell lung carcinoma. The sequences come from PBMCs, collected before any cancer treatment. The chain has TRBV4-2 and TRBJ2-1; 14 bases fit TRBD2. CDR3 residues: CASSQETSGRGSSYNEQFF. DNA for the CDR3: TGTGCCAGCAGCCAAGAGACTAGCGGGAGGGGAAGCTCCTACAATGAGCAGTTCTTC.